The clone carrying this T cell receptor beta chain showed up just a few times. The antigen is not known. In building TCR beta libraries, iRepertoire HTBI primers were used together with Arm-PCR of CDR3 regions. TCRdb reprocessed the multiplex PCR reads with MiXCR, giving one entry per CDR3 protein. This sample has roughly 450,000 distinct CDR3 sequences, with around 22% found just once. The V segment lost 6 bases and the J segment 7 bases; nucleotides outside the gene matches: 12. This CDR3 contains 16 residues. The V gene's germline CDR1 is SNHLY and CDR2 FYNNEI. Sample time point: persistent/refractory GD, antithyroid drugs over 5 years with positive TRAb. Generation of the TCR library employed RNA extracted from PBMCs. Enrollment of patients was through an endocrinology department in Xi'an, China. The sample is drawn from a study of regulatory T cells in long-lasting Graves disease. Broader study findings: Persistent patients shared more public clonotypes (about 2,600) than new patients (about 930).

Sequenced here: peripheral blood mononuclear cells (PBMCs), sampled when the disease was refractory, from a patient treated with antithyroid drugs. This TCR came from a female donor with Graves disease. The chain employs TRBV2 and TRBJ2-4, with 10 positions matching TRBD2. DNA for the CDR3: TGTGCCAGCAGGGGAACTAGCGGGACCTGGGGGAACATTCAGTACTTC. It codes for CASRGTSGTWGNIQYF.